Shown below are 3 T cell receptor beta chains from a single sample sequenced in a study of T cells in Graves' hyperthyroidism and ophthalmopathy. Authors of the study amplified TCR beta CDR3 regions from RNA transcripts. An initial round of RT-PCR targeting the TCR CDR3 relied on the HTBI primer set. TCRdb analysed the multiplex PCR reads with MiXCR anew, one entry per CDR3 protein. Found here are approximately 700,000 distinct CDR3 sequences, around 15% of them singletons; the top ten hold approximately 8.4%. Source material: blood. The receptors come from a man younger than 35 with Graves' hyperthyroidism.

The genes are TRBV4-1 and TRBJ2-3, with 8 bases aligning to TRBD2. CDR1 and CDR2 from the germline V gene are MGHRA and YSYEKL. This CDR3 comprises 16 residues. Trimming cost V 0 bases and J 3 bases; bases outside gene matches: 5. The CDR3 protein is CASSQEWPGGTDTQYF. The CDR3 DNA reads TGCGCCAGCAGCCAAGAATGGCCGGGAGGGACAGATACGCAGTATTTT.

V is TRBV18 and J is TRBJ2-3; weak D call: TRBD2 (6 bases). CDR3 length equals 15 residues. V lost 7 bases to trimming and J lost 2 bases, with 16 bases between them. In germline, CDR1 is KGHSH, CDR2 LQKENI. As DNA, the CDR3 is TGTGCCAGCTTAGAAACTGGCGGGAACACAGATACGCAGTATTTT. Its translation: CASLETGGNTDTQYF.

This clonotype was detected many times. V gene TRBV4-1 combines with J gene TRBJ2-3; 12 nucleotides match TRBD2. Per the germline V gene, CDR1 is MGHRA and CDR2 is YSYEKL. V gave up 3 bases and J gave up 0 bases; unmatched junction bases: 4. The CDR3 totals 17 residues. The CDR3 nucleotides read TGCGCCAGCAGCCACCGACTAGCGGGAGCTAGCACAGATACGCAGTATTTT. It translates to CASSHRLAGASTDTQYF.